The entry that follows covers one TCR beta chain sequence. This sample was taken from a study of technical replicates of blood from several donors. Germline values: CDR1 SGHAT, CDR2 FQNNGV. This CDR3 contains 14 residues. Trimming removed 2 bases at V and 4 bases at J, with 11 bases between. Assay: immunoSEQ multiplex PCR; the TCRdb copy retains only in-frame clones and omits some. The table lists around 72,000 clones, 91% of them singletons. The J gene is TRBJ1-2, the V gene TRBV11-2, with D possibly matching TRBD1 (5 bases). This TCR derives from a human donor in good health. Some clones in this sample may be carry-over from other donors' samples. Material: T cells isolated from PBMCs. The CDR3 DNA is TGTGCCAGCAGCTTAACCCCAGGGCTCTATGGCTACACCTTC. Residues: CASSLTPGLYGYTF.